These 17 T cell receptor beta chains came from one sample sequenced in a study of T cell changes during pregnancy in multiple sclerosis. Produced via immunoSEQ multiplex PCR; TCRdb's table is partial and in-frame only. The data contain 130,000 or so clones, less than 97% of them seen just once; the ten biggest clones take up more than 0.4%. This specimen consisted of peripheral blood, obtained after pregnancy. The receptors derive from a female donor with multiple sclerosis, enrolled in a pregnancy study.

CDR3 protein: CASSRDRGSGELFF. CDR3 in DNA: TGCGCCAGCAGCCGGGACAGGGGGTCCGGGGAGCTGTTTTTT. The chain uses TRBV5-1 and TRBJ2-2; 11 bases agree with TRBD1. J lost 6 bases, V lost 4 bases, and 2 bases had no gene match. Germline CDR1 reads SGHRS; CDR2 reads YFSETQ. This CDR3 spans 14 amino acids.

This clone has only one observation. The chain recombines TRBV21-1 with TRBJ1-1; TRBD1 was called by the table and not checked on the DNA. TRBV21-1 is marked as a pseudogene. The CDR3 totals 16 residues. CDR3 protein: CASSKAWGQDLPEAFF. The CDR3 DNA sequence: TGTGCCAGCAGCAAAGCCTGGGGACAGGATCTCCCCGAAGCTTTCTTT.

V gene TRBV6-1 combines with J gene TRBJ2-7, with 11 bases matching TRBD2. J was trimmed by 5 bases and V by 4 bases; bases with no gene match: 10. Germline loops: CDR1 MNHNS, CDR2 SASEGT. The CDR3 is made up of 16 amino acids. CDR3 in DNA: TGTGCCAGCAGTGCCCAAGGACTAGCGGGTAGCCACGAGCAGTACTTC. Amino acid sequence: CASSAQGLAGSHEQYF.

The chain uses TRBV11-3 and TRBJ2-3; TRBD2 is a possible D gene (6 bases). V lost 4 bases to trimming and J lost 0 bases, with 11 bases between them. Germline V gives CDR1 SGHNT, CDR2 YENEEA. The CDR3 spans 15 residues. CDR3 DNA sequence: TGTGCCAGCAGCTCGGGACTGTCTAGCACAGATACGCAGTATTTT. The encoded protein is CASSSGLSSTDTQYF.

The CDR3 here is CSGTGTNTDTQYF. CDR3 DNA sequence: TGCAGCGGAACCGGGACTAACACAGATACGCAGTATTTT. This chain uses TRBV29-1 with TRBJ2-3; 7 positions agree with TRBD2. Per germline, CDR1 SQVTM and CDR2 ANQGSEA. V shed 7 bases, J shed 2 bases, and the junction held 6 bases outside the gene matches. This CDR3 comprises 13 residues.

CDR3 region: CASSLEFAGGIADTQYF. DNA of the CDR3: TGCGCCAGCAGCCTTGAGTTCGCGGGAGGGATCGCAGATACGCAGTATTTT. V is TRBV5-1 and J is TRBJ2-3; TRBD2 matches 9 bases. The V and J ends lost 4 bases and 4 bases, in that order; junction bases with no gene match: 13. Germline CDR1 and CDR2: SGHRS and YFSETQ. The CDR3 loop spans 17 amino acids.

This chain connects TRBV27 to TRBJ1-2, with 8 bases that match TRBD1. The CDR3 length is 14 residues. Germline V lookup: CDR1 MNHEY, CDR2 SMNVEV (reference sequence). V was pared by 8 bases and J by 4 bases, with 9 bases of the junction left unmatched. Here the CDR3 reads CASGYGQGIYGYTF. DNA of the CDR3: TGTGCCAGCGGGTATGGACAGGGAATCTATGGCTACACCTTC.

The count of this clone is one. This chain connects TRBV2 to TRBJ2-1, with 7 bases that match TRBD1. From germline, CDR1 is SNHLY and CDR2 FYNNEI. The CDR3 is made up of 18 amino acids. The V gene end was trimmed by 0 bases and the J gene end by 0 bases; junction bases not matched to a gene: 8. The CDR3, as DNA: TGTGCCAGCAGTGAAGCGTTGGGCAGGGGGAGCTCCTACAATGAGCAGTTCTTC. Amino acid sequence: CASSEALGRGSSYNEQFF.

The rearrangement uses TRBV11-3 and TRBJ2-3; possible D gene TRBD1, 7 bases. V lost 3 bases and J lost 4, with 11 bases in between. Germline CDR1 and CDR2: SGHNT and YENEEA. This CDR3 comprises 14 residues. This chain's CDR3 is CASSFAGGSDTQYF. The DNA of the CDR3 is TGTGCCAGCAGCTTTGCAGGGGGGTCAGATACGCAGTATTTT.

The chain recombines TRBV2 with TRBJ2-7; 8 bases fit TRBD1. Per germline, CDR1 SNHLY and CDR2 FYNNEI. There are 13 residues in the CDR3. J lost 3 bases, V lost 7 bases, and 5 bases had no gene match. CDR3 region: CASKDRDRYEQYF. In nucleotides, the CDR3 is TGTGCCAGCAAGGACAGGGACCGCTACGAGCAGTACTTC.

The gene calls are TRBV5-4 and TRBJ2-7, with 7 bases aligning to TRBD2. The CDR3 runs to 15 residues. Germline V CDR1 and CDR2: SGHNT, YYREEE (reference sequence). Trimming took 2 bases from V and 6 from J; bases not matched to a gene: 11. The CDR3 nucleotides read TGTGCCAGCAGCTTTCAGGGCGCCCCGGGAGGCGAGCAGTACTTC. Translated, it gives CASSFQGAPGGEQYF.

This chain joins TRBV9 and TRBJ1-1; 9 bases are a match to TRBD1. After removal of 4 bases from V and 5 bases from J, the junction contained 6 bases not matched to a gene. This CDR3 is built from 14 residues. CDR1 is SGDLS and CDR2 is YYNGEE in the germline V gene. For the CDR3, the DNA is TGTGCCAGCAGCCTCCGACAGGGGGGAACTGAAGCTTTCTTT. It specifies CASSLRQGGTEAFF.

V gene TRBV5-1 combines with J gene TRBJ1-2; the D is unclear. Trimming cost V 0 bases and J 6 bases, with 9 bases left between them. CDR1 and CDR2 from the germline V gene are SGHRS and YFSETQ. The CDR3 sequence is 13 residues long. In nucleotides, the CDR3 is TGCGCCAGCAGCTTGGAATCGCGGCATGGCTACACCTTC. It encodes CASSLESRHGYTF.

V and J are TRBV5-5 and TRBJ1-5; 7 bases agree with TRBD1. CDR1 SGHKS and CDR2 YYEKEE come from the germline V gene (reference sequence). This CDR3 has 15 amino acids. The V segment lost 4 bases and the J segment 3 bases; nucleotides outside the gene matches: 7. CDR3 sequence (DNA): TGTGCCAGCAGCCCACGGGGACAGTCCAATCAGCCCCAGCATTTT. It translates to CASSPRGQSNQPQHF.

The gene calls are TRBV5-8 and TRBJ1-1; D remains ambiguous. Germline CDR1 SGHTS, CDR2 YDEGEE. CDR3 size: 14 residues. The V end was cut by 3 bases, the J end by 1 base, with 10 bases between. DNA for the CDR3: TGTGCCAGCAGCTGGCCAAGAAAGAACACTGAAGCTTTCTTT. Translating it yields CASSWPRKNTEAFF.

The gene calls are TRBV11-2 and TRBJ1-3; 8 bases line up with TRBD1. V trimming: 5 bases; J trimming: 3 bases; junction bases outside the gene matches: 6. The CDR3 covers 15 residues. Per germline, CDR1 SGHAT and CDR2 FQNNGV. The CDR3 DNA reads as TGTGCCAGCAGCCCACGGACAGGGATTGGAAACACCATATATTTT. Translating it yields CASSPRTGIGNTIYF.

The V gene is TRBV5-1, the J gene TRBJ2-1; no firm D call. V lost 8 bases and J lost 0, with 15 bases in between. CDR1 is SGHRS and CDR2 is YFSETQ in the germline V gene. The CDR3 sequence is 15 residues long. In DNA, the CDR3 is TGCGCCAGTGTTGAGTACCCTGGCTCCTACAATGAGCAGTTCTTC. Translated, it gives CASVEYPGSYNEQFF.